Shown below are 31 T cell receptor beta chains from a single sample sequenced in a study of T cells in Graves' hyperthyroidism and ophthalmopathy. It was RNA transcripts that yielded the amplified TCR beta CDR3 regions. The HTBI primer set drove a first-round RT-PCR of the TCR CDR3. MiXCR, run by TCRdb on the multiplex PCR reads, gives a single entry per CDR3 protein. This sample has more than 600,000 distinct CDR3 sequences, with 16% found just once. Sequencing was performed on blood. The receptor set was obtained from a man aged 18 to 35 with Graves' hyperthyroidism.

In this sample, this clonotype turned up a few times. The V call is TRBV7-8, the J call TRBJ1-2; D ambiguous. Germline lookup yields CDR1 SGHVS and CDR2 FQNEAQ. The CDR3 totals 14 residues. Trimming removed 7 bases from V and 0 bases from J, with 12 bases in between. The CDR3 nucleotides read TGTGCCAGCACCCCCACTCTTGCTAACTATGGCTACACCTTC. Its translation: CASTPTLANYGYTF.

This clonotype was detected many times. The J gene is TRBJ2-5, the V gene TRBV28, with TRBD1 identical over 12 bases. The CDR3 length is 16 residues. Germline V CDR1 and CDR2: MDHEN, SYDVKM. J gave up 8 bases and V 3 bases, and 10 bases lay outside the gene matches. The CDR3 region is CASSFPRDRGRSTQYF. DNA of the CDR3: TGTGCCAGCAGTTTCCCTAGGGACAGGGGGCGCTCAACCCAGTACTTC.

This clonotype occurred a few times. The chain combines TRBV29-1 with TRBJ2-7, with D possibly matching TRBD1 (6 bases). V lost 6 bases and J lost 4, with 16 bases in between. CDR1 is SQVTM, CDR2 ANQGSEA, per germline. The CDR3 extends over 13 amino acids. CDR3 region: CSVKSRDKYEQYF. The CDR3 DNA sequence: TGCAGCGTCAAGTCCCGGGACAAGTACGAGCAGTACTTC.

The chain employs TRBV30 and TRBJ1-4, with D unresolved. Germline loops: CDR1 GTSNPN, CDR2 SVGIG (reference sequence). The CDR3 covers 13 residues. The germline V and J ends were trimmed by 4 bases and 8 bases, with 14 bases remaining between them. The CDR3 region is CAWTPARKEKLFF. As DNA, the CDR3 is TGTGCCTGGACGCCCGCCAGGAAAGAAAAACTGTTTTTT.

The chain has TRBV12-3 or TRBV12-4 and TRBJ2-5; 9 bases line up with TRBD1. Trimming removed 6 bases from V and 5 bases from J; junction bases left unmatched: 7. The CDR3 is 14 amino acids. The CDR3: CASRLQGAVETQYF. Written as DNA, the CDR3 is TGTGCCAGCAGGTTACAGGGGGCTGTTGAGACCCAGTACTTC.

This clonotype was found many times. The chain combines TRBV20-1 with TRBJ2-7; D might be TRBD2 (7 bases). CDR3 size: 15 residues. Germline V CDR1 and CDR2: DFQATT, SNEGSKA (reference sequence). Trimming left V 5 bases short and J 3 bases short, with 20 bases between. The CDR3 region has the DNA TGCAGTGCTGAAGAGGGGGGGAGGCCGAGCTACGAGCAGTACTTC. This translates into CSAEEGGRPSYEQYF.

The J gene is TRBJ2-1, the V gene TRBV6-2 or TRBV6-3; no reliable D call. Germline lookup yields CDR1 MNHEY and CDR2 SVGEGT. The CDR3 consists of 13 residues. Trimming stripped 8 bases from V and 4 bases from J, with 12 bases between. CDR3 DNA sequence: TGTGCCAGCCGCGTGGAGTTTTACAATGAGCAGTTCTTC. Translation gives CASRVEFYNEQFF.

In this sample, this clonotype turned up a few times. This chain joins TRBV3-1 and TRBJ2-1, with no clear D. Germline values: CDR1 LGHDT, CDR2 YNNKEL (reference sequence). The V and J ends lost 5 bases and 6 bases respectively, with 11 bases between them. CDR3 size: 13 residues. CDR3 DNA: TGTGCCAGCAGCGACGCGAATGGCAATGAGCAGTTCTTC. This encodes CASSDANGNEQFF.

The V gene is TRBV18, the J gene TRBJ1-4; perhaps TRBD1 as D (6 bases). Germline-derived CDR1 and CDR2 are KGHSH and LQKENI. V was trimmed by 4 bases and J by 5 bases, leaving 14 bases between them. The CDR3 totals 15 residues. DNA of the CDR3: TGTGCCAGCTCACGACGGGACATAGTAAATGAAAAACTGTTTTTT. This codes for CASSRRDIVNEKLFF.

This clonotype was counted a few times. This chain joins TRBV7-3 and TRBJ2-5; tentatively, D is TRBD1 or TRBD2 (5 bases each). Germline V gives CDR1 SGHTA, CDR2 FQGTGA. V lost 3 bases and J lost 0, with 11 bases in between. The CDR3 covers 15 residues. The CDR3 sequence is CASSFGPGHQETQYF. In DNA form, the CDR3 reads TGTGCCAGCAGCTTTGGTCCGGGACACCAAGAGACCCAGTACTTC.

This clonotype was observed a few times. The genes are TRBV11-2 and TRBJ1-1, with D maybe TRBD1 (5 bases). Trimming pared 5 bases from V and 1 base from J, leaving 17 bases between. The germline CDR1 and CDR2 sequences are SGHAT and FQNNGV. This CDR3 is built from 16 residues. CDR3 sequence: CASSPPRGGPNTEAFF. For the CDR3, the DNA is TGTGCCAGCAGCCCCCCGCGGGGGGGACCGAACACTGAAGCTTTCTTT. Together with reference TRBV11-2 and TRBJ1-1, the CDR3 gives the full variable domain: EAGVAQSPRYKIIEKRQSVAFWCNPISGHATLYWYQQILGQGPKLLIQFQNNGVVDDSQLPKDRFSAERLKGVDSTLKIQPAKLEDSAVYLCASSPPRGGPNTEAFFGQGTRLTVV.

V usage is TRBV24-1 and J usage is TRBJ2-3; a possible D gene is TRBD2 (6 bases). The germline V gene encodes CDR1 KGHDR and CDR2 SFDVKD. The germline V and J ends were trimmed by 2 bases and 4 bases, with 15 bases remaining between them. This CDR3 has 16 residues. The CDR3: CATSDYPGASADTQYF. The CDR3 bases are TGTGCCACCAGTGATTACCCCGGGGCTAGCGCAGATACGCAGTATTTT.

This clonotype came up a few times. The chain uses TRBV5-1 and TRBJ2-5; possibly TRBD1 for D (6 bases). From germline, CDR1 is SGHRS and CDR2 YFSETQ. The CDR3 runs 14 residues. Trimming took 2 bases from V and 2 from J, leaving 10 bases between them. The DNA of the CDR3 is TGCGCCAGCAGCTTTGGACAGAAACAAGAGACCCAGTACTTC. It translates to CASSFGQKQETQYF.

The sample holds a few counts of this clonotype. This sequence joins TRBV24-1 and TRBJ2-2; D gene uncertain. This CDR3 comprises 15 residues. V gave up 0 bases and J gave up 7 bases, with 11 bases separating them. Germline assignment: CDR1 KGHDR and CDR2 SFDVKD. The CDR3 here is CATSDLPPGRGELFF. In DNA, the CDR3 is TGTGCCACCAGTGATTTGCCCCCAGGCCGCGGGGAGCTGTTTTTT.

This clonotype was seen at least ten times. The chain is built from TRBV7-9 and TRBJ2-7, with 7 bases lining up with TRBD1. J gave up 5 bases and V 5 bases, and 9 bases lay outside the gene matches. The germline V gene encodes CDR1 SEHNR and CDR2 FQNEAQ (reference sequence). The CDR3 contains 14 residues. CDR3 bases: TGTGCCAGCAGCCCTGACAGGGATAGTAACGAGCAGTACTTC. This codes for CASSPDRDSNEQYF.

Many counts were recorded for this clonotype. The chain uses TRBV5-1 and TRBJ2-7; TRBD2 matches 10 bases. The CDR3 covers 16 residues. With 0 bases clipped from V and 4 bases from J, the junction kept 7 bases outside the gene matches. Looked up from germline, CDR1 is SGHRS and CDR2 is YFSETQ. The CDR3 nucleotides are TGCGCCAGCAGCTTGGTCGGCGGACTAGCGGTATACGAGCAGTACTTC. Encoded protein: CASSLVGGLAVYEQYF.

The genes are TRBV6-5 and TRBJ2-7; 15 bases are a match to TRBD2. Unmatched junction bases numbered 8, after V lost 2 bases and J lost 0 bases. The CDR3 covers 19 residues. Per the germline V gene, CDR1 is MNHEY and CDR2 is SVGAGI. DNA for the CDR3: TGTGCCAGCAGTTACCCTCCCGGGACTAGCGGGAGGCCCTCCTACGAGCAGTACTTC. Protein product: CASSYPPGTSGRPSYEQYF.

In this sample, this clonotype turned up many times. This chain connects TRBV11-1 to TRBJ2-1, with TRBD1 identical over 9 bases. V was clipped by 5 bases and J by 7 bases; unmatched bases: 12. Germline V gives CDR1 SGHAT, CDR2 FQDESV (reference sequence). The CDR3 spans 16 residues. The CDR3 spells CASSEFGQGLRNEQFF. The CDR3 DNA is TGTGCCAGCAGCGAGTTTGGACAGGGGTTACGGAATGAGCAGTTCTTC.

The chain is built from TRBV29-1 and TRBJ2-5; 7 bases are shared with TRBD1. This CDR3 comprises 17 residues. Germline trimming cut 5 bases from V and 5 bases from J; bases unmatched to any gene: 20. The V gene's germline CDR1 is SQVTM and CDR2 ANQGSEA. The CDR3 nucleotides read TGCAGCGTTTTAGGGGGACAGATCCCAGGCAGGGGCGAGACCCAGTACTTC. It translates to CSVLGGQIPGRGETQYF.

This clonotype has more than one count but fewer than ten. The rearrangement joins TRBV2 to TRBJ1-2; D gene ambiguous. V lost 7 bases to trimming and J lost 3 bases, with 18 bases between them. Germline V lookup: CDR1 SNHLY, CDR2 FYNNEI. There are 15 residues in the CDR3. Here the CDR3 reads CASTERVQRHYGYTF. The DNA of the CDR3 is TGTGCCAGCACCGAGAGAGTTCAAAGGCACTATGGCTACACCTTC.

The rearrangement links TRBV10-3 to TRBJ2-7; D call uncertain. The CDR3 is 13 amino acids. Germline V gives CDR1 ENHRY, CDR2 SYGVKD. V lost 0 bases and J 6 bases, leaving 9 bases between the germline ends. This CDR3 is CAISESALSEQYF. CDR3 bases: TGTGCCATCAGTGAGTCAGCCCTCAGCGAGCAGTACTTC.

The chain carries TRBV5-1 and TRBJ2-1; D is possibly TRBD1 (6 bases). The ends were cut back, 8 bases at V and 4 bases at J, with 13 bases in the middle. The CDR3 has 13 residues. Germline CDR1 and CDR2: SGHRS and YFSETQ. The CDR3 spells CASGQQDYNEQFF. The CDR3 DNA follows: TGCGCCAGTGGACAGCAAGATTACAATGAGCAGTTCTTC.

This clonotype appeared many times. The CDR3 nucleotides read TGCAGTGCTATCTTATTGAACACCGGGGAGCTGTTTTTT. Residues: CSAILLNTGELFF. The V and J genes are TRBV20-1 and TRBJ2-2, with D unresolved. The CDR3 is made up of 13 amino acids. CDR1 and CDR2 (germline): DFQATT, SNEGSKA (reference sequence). V lost 4 bases to trimming and J lost 1 base, with 7 bases between them.

For the CDR3, the DNA is TGTGCCAGCAGTTTGGTGGACAACGGTATGAATGAGCAGTTCTTC. Translated, it gives CASSLVDNGMNEQFF. The chain employs TRBV27 and TRBJ2-1; a possible D gene is TRBD1 (5 bases). This CDR3 region has 15 residues. V lost 3 bases, J lost 7 bases, and 16 bases lay in between. In germline, CDR1 is MNHEY, CDR2 SMNVEV (reference sequence).

At least ten counts were recorded for this clonotype. The chain employs TRBV2 and TRBJ2-3, with 15 nucleotides matching TRBD2. The germline V gene encodes CDR1 SNHLY and CDR2 FYNNEI. The J segment lost 3 bases and the V segment lost 6 bases, leaving 13 bases of the junction unmatched. The CDR3 covers 19 residues. The CDR3 is CASSEWGLAGGPQTDTQYF. CDR3 sequence (DNA): TGTGCCAGCAGCGAATGGGGACTAGCGGGAGGCCCCCAGACAGATACGCAGTATTTT.

In this sample, this clonotype turned up many times. The chain carries TRBV28 and TRBJ1-1; 7 bases align to TRBD1. Germline V gene data show CDR1 as MDHEN and CDR2 as SYDVKM. The V and J ends lost 2 bases and 3 bases, in that order; junction bases with no gene match: 6. The CDR3 length is 15 residues. The CDR3 loop reads CASSLGPQGDTEAFF. The CDR3 nucleotides are TGTGCCAGCAGTTTAGGCCCCCAGGGGGACACTGAAGCTTTCTTT.

This clonotype showed up just a few times. The genes are TRBV12-3 or TRBV12-4 and TRBJ1-3; D gene uncertain. This CDR3 contains 14 residues. The V end was cut by 3 bases, the J end by 4 bases, with 10 bases between. Written as DNA, the CDR3 is TGTGCCAGCAGTTTTAACCCTTCGGGAAACACCATATATTTT. It encodes CASSFNPSGNTIYF.

The V gene is TRBV25-1, the J gene TRBJ2-1; 8 bases match TRBD1. The CDR3 extends over 16 amino acids. Germline V gives CDR1 MGHDK, CDR2 SYGVNS. V gave up 2 bases and J gave up 4 bases; unmatched junction bases: 7. CDR3 region: CASSEGGRGQYNEQFF. CDR3 bases: TGTGCCAGCAGTGAAGGGGGCAGGGGGCAGTACAATGAGCAGTTCTTC.

This clonotype has at least ten counts. One junction end does not reproduce the germline sequence, and a read error may be involved. The CDR3 DNA follows: TGTGCCAGCAGTTTAGCCAGGGGAAACACTGAAGCTTTCTTT. Protein sequence: CASSLARGNTEAFF. The chain has TRBV7-9 and TRBJ1-1; tentatively, D is TRBD1 (6 bases). Germline CDR1 SEHNR, CDR2 FQNEAQ (reference sequence). The CDR3 is 14 residues long.

This clonotype has at least ten counts. The chain employs TRBV29-1 and TRBJ1-1; the match to TRBD1 covers 8 bases. J was trimmed by 1 base and V by 4 bases; bases with no gene match: 2. Germline V gene data show CDR1 as SQVTM and CDR2 as ANQGSEA. The CDR3 is 13 amino acids. DNA of the CDR3: TGCAGCGTTGCTGGACAGGGGAACACTGAAGCTTTCTTT. This sequence encodes CSVAGQGNTEAFF.

Remarks on this clonotype: This may be a read error: a much more frequent sequence differs by one nucleotide. The rearrangement links TRBV5-6 to TRBJ2-2; no clear D. Per germline, CDR1 SGHDT and CDR2 YYEEEE. The CDR3 has 11 residues. Trimming took off 2 bases at V and 7 bases at J, with 3 bases between the two ends. As DNA, the CDR3 is TGTGCCAGCAGCTTCGACGGGGAGCTGTTTTTT. It yields the protein CASSFDGELFF.